The 18 T cell receptor beta chains below all came from one sample that was sequenced in a study of T cells in Graves' hyperthyroidism and ophthalmopathy. Regions amplified from RNA transcripts were the TCR beta CDR3 regions. In the first-round RT-PCR of the TCR CDR3, the HTBI primer set was used. TCRdb recomputed calls from the multiplex PCR reads with MiXCR, one row per CDR3 protein. The sample holds more than 300,000 distinct CDR3 sequences, roughly 14% seen once. Input material: blood. Receptor source: a woman in her thirties with Graves' ophthalmopathy.

This clonotype was detected ten times or more. V gene TRBV28 combines with J gene TRBJ1-1; TRBD1 agrees at 8 bases. The junction had 7 bases not matched to a gene; V was cut back by 9 bases and J by 4 bases. The CDR3 covers 13 residues. CDR1 and CDR2 from the germline V gene are MDHEN and SYDVKM. In DNA form, the CDR3 reads TGTGCCAGTGAGCTACAGGGGGGCACTGAAGCTTTCTTT. Amino acids: CASELQGGTEAFF.

A few counts support this clonotype. The rearrangement links TRBV6-2 or TRBV6-3 to TRBJ1-2; D gene unclear. The CDR3 sequence is 14 residues long. Germline CDR1 reads MNHEY; CDR2 reads SVGEGT. The V end was cut by 6 bases, the J end by 8 bases, with 19 bases between. This CDR3 reads CASRDPGSARGYTF. The CDR3 DNA sequence: TGTGCCAGCAGGGACCCTGGATCAGCGCGGGGCTACACCTTC.

This clonotype has a count of ten or more. J is TRBJ2-3 and V is TRBV4-1; 7 bases are shared with TRBD2. Germline-derived CDR1 and CDR2 are MGHRA and YSYEKL. The CDR3 has 15 residues. V lost 0 bases to trimming and J lost 5 bases; unmatched junction nucleotides: 5. The CDR3, as DNA: TGCGCCAGCAGCCAAGATGGGATAGCGGGAGATACGCAGTATTTT. Protein product: CASSQDGIAGDTQYF.

This clonotype was picked up a small number of times. This sequence joins TRBV15 and TRBJ2-3; unclear D gene. Germline-derived CDR1 and CDR2 are LNHNV and YYDKDF (reference sequence). The CDR3 totals 12 residues. V lost 0 bases to trimming and J lost 11 bases, with 9 bases between them. CDR3: CATSRENVGQYF. The CDR3 bases are TGTGCCACCAGCAGAGAGAATGTGGGGCAGTATTTT.

The chain uses TRBV6-5 and TRBJ2-7, with 7 bases matching TRBD1. V was clipped by 2 bases and J by 7 bases; unmatched bases: 5. The CDR3 spans 13 residues. Per germline, CDR1 MNHEY and CDR2 SVGAGI. The CDR3, as DNA: TGTGCCAGCAGTTACAGGGGGCGAAGTGAGCAGTACTTC. Translating gives CASSYRGRSEQYF.

There are many counts of this clonotype. The rearrangement joins TRBV7-8 to TRBJ2-2; 10 bases fit TRBD2. CDR1 and CDR2 from the germline V gene are SGHVS and FQNEAQ. This CDR3 spans 17 amino acids. With V trimmed by 6 bases and J by 1 base, 8 bases remained unmatched. This chain's CDR3 is CASSWPSGGLNTGELFF. The CDR3 nucleotides read TGTGCCAGCAGTTGGCCTAGCGGGGGACTGAACACCGGGGAGCTGTTTTTT.

At least ten counts were recorded for this clonotype. This chain joins TRBV2 and TRBJ2-1, with TRBD2 matching over 10 bases. The V segment lost 6 bases and the J segment 5 bases; nucleotides outside the gene matches: 13. The CDR3 totals 17 residues. Germline CDR1 reads SNHLY; CDR2 reads FYNNEI. CDR3 loop: CASSGDERGGLNNEQFF. CDR3 DNA sequence: TGTGCCAGCAGCGGAGACGAGCGGGGGGGCCTTAACAATGAGCAGTTCTTC.

This chain links TRBV6-1 with TRBJ1-6; 8 nucleotides line up with TRBD1. The CDR3 runs to 15 residues. Germline CDR1 MNHNS, CDR2 SASEGT. The V gene end was trimmed by 6 bases and the J gene end by 7 bases; junction bases not matched to a gene: 8. DNA for the CDR3: TGTGCCAGCAGCTATGAAACAGGGGGGAATTCACCCCTCCACTTT. As protein: CASSYETGGNSPLHF.

At least ten counts were recorded for this clonotype. The chain's CDR3 is CSASGQGYNSPLHF. The DNA for the CDR3 is TGCAGTGCTAGCGGACAGGGGTATAATTCACCCCTCCACTTT. The J gene is TRBJ1-6, the V gene TRBV20-1; 9 nucleotides match TRBD1. The CDR3 sequence is 14 residues long. Germline V lookup: CDR1 DFQATT, CDR2 SNEGSKA (reference sequence). The trim removed 3 bases at V and 4 bases at J, leaving 1 base unmatched.

This clonotype was picked up many times. The chain carries TRBV6-1 and TRBJ1-4; D not certain. CDR3 length: 13 amino acids. V lost 9 bases and J lost 3, with 11 bases in between. The germline V gene encodes CDR1 MNHNS and CDR2 SASEGT. The CDR3 region is CASRNRPNEKLFF. CDR3 DNA: TGTGCCAGTCGTAACAGACCTAATGAAAAACTGTTTTTT.

This clonotype was counted ten times or more. This chain connects TRBV20-1 to TRBJ2-1; 9 bases line up with TRBD1. The germline CDR1 and CDR2 sequences are DFQATT and SNEGSKA (reference sequence). The V segment lost 5 bases and the J segment 4 bases; nucleotides outside the gene matches: 9. The CDR3 extends over 15 amino acids. CDR3 in DNA: TGCAGTGCTCACACCGGGACAGGGCCTTACAATGAGCAGTTCTTC. This gives the protein CSAHTGTGPYNEQFF.

This clonotype occurred many times. This chain uses TRBV29-1 with TRBJ2-3, with D uncertain. CDR3 size: 15 residues. Trimming took 4 bases from V and 0 from J, leaving 14 bases between them. Germline loops: CDR1 SQVTM, CDR2 ANQGSEA. The CDR3 nucleotides are TGCAGCGTTGTAGTTCTTGGCGGTAGCACAGATACGCAGTATTTT. Translation: CSVVVLGGSTDTQYF.

The table lists this clonotype with many counts. V is TRBV12-3 or TRBV12-4 and J is TRBJ2-2; D remains ambiguous. The V and J ends lost 6 bases and 4 bases respectively, with 9 bases between them. The CDR3 has 13 residues. CDR3 protein: CASRAVGTGELFF. Written as DNA, the CDR3 is TGTGCCAGCAGGGCAGTAGGCACCGGGGAGCTGTTTTTT.

Many counts were recorded for this clonotype. The CDR3 nucleotides are TGTGCCAGCAGGCGGGACAGAGAAGCTTTCTTT. Encoded protein: CASRRDREAFF. The chain combines TRBV28 with TRBJ1-1, with 7 bases that match TRBD1. Trimming removed 6 bases from V and 8 bases from J; junction bases left unmatched: 3. Germline V gene lookup returns CDR1 MDHEN and CDR2 SYDVKM. This CDR3 is 11 amino acids long.

At least ten counts were recorded for this clonotype. For the CDR3, the DNA is TGTGCCAGTGGTGAGACAGGGGGAGTTGGCGAGCAGTACTTC. It encodes CASGETGGVGEQYF. This chain joins TRBV19 and TRBJ2-7; 9 bases align to TRBD1. Germline lookup yields CDR1 LNHDA and CDR2 SQIVND (reference sequence). With 8 bases clipped from V and 6 bases from J, the junction kept 11 bases outside the gene matches. There are 14 residues in the CDR3.

This clonotype was recorded many times. The rearrangement joins TRBV11-3 to TRBJ1-2; 7 bases are shared with TRBD1. Germline V gene lookup returns CDR1 SGHNT and CDR2 YENEEA. The CDR3 consists of 13 residues. The V segment lost 1 base and the J segment 6 bases; nucleotides outside the gene matches: 2. DNA of the CDR3: TGTGCCAGCAGCTTAGGACAGGGTGATGGCTACACCTTC. It translates to CASSLGQGDGYTF.

This clonotype has at least ten counts. The chain is built from TRBV7-9 and TRBJ2-1; 12 positions match TRBD2. J was trimmed by 6 bases and V by 3 bases; bases with no gene match: 6. The V gene's germline CDR1 is SEHNR and CDR2 FQNEAQ (reference sequence). The CDR3 contains 16 residues. CDR3 in DNA: TGTGCCAGCAGCTTCCCTAGCGGGGGGGCCCGCAATGAGCAGTTCTTC. Amino acid sequence: CASSFPSGGARNEQFF.

This clonotype has a count of ten or more. This chain joins TRBV28 and TRBJ1-3; the match to TRBD1 covers 8 bases. The ends lost 5 bases at V and 0 bases at J; junction bases unmatched: 9. From germline, CDR1 is MDHEN and CDR2 SYDVKM. The CDR3 contains 17 residues. This chain's CDR3 is CASSGTGQALSGNTIYF. The DNA for the CDR3 is TGTGCCAGCAGTGGGACGGGACAGGCCCTCTCTGGAAACACCATATATTTT.